These 4 T cell receptor beta chains share one sample of origin, sequenced in a study of shared clonotypes between healthy human individuals. The repertoire was sequenced with immunoSEQ multiplex PCR; TCRdb's copy has only in-frame clones and lacks some. The sample has about 2 million clones, roughly 95% seen once; the top ten hold 0.85% to 1.2%. CD45RO-negative cells were positively selected for CCR7, leaving out terminally differentiated effector memory CD45RA+ cells. The specimen sequenced was naive CD8+ T cells sorted from blood. These receptors originate from a man between 18 and 35 years old in good health.

The chain carries TRBV5-4 and TRBJ1-3; D unclear. Trimming cost V 3 bases and J 4 bases, with 17 bases left between them. The germline CDR1 and CDR2 sequences are SGHNT and YYREEE (reference sequence). The CDR3 runs to 16 residues. For the CDR3, the DNA is TGTGCCAGCAGCTGGAATGGAGGCCCTCCAGGAAACACCATATATTTT. This encodes CASSWNGGPPGNTIYF.

The rearrangement uses TRBV7-2 and TRBJ2-7; the D gene could be TRBD1 or TRBD2 (5 bases each). Trimming cost V 4 bases and J 1 base, with 11 bases left between them. CDR3 size: 14 residues. Germline CDR1 and CDR2: SGHTA and FQGNSA. The CDR3 bases are TGTGCCAGCAGCTGGGGACCCTTGTCCTACGAGCAGTACTTC. It specifies CASSWGPLSYEQYF.

The gene calls are TRBV25-1 and TRBJ1-1; no clear D. V lost 4 bases to trimming and J lost 3 bases, with 3 bases between them. The CDR3 is 11 residues long. CDR1 MGHDK and CDR2 SYGVNS come from the germline V gene. The DNA for the CDR3 is TGTGCCAGCAGTGGATACACTGAAGCTTTCTTT. This sequence encodes CASSGYTEAFF.

The chain joins TRBV7-9 to TRBJ2-7, with a tentative D call TRBD2 (5 bases). Germline V gives CDR1 SEHNR, CDR2 FQNEAQ (reference sequence). V lost 11 bases and J lost 0, with 20 bases in between. The CDR3 sequence is 15 residues long. The CDR3, as DNA: TGTGCCGTATCCCCCCCGGGGATCAACTCCTACGAGCAGTACTTC. Translated, it gives CAVSPPGINSYEQYF.